This T cell receptor (beta chain) was found in a study of blood T cells in healthy people across ages (dated by TCRdb to 2013 to 2016). Background on the whole study: In model experiments, roughly one uniquely barcoded TCR beta cDNA molecule per two T cells was captured by template switching. Four age groups were formed from the donors: young (average about 15 years), middle-aged (around 40), aged (over 55) and long-lived (around 80). Age-related changes in TCR beta repertoire diversity were measured in the study by deep sequencing normalized with unique cDNA molecular identifiers. The study analyzed two additional independent replicas of 1 million unique cDNA reads from the same blood draw for two donors, one aged 18 to 29 and one aged 80 or older.

Donors were under 40 systemically healthy Caucasian individuals from Russia aged about 6 to 100 years. Each donor gave 8.5 to 10 milliliters of peripheral blood, collected into EDTA-treated Vacutainer tubes. Ficoll-Paque density-gradient centrifugation was used to isolate PBMCs, with at least 7 million per sample. Trizol reagent was used to extract total RNA from PBMCs, with at least 5 micrograms per sample. Naive CD45RAhigh/CD27high T cell percentages were measured by flow cytometry on a PBMC aliquot from every donor. Study-wide conclusions, independent of this receptor: Compared with the aged group, the long-lived group had more naive CD4+ T cells, fewer expanded clones and increased TCR diversity, suggesting age selection. The percentage of naive T cells measured by flow cytometry correlated strongly with observed TCR beta diversity. Bulk unsorted PBMC profiling prevented conclusive comparison of naive and antigen-experienced compartments. Total diversity estimates from one million sequenced T cells were considered lower bounds and underestimates. The CMV infection status of donors was not known, potentially confounding age-related changes in expanded clonotypes. As age increased, observed TCR beta diversity per million T cells dropped in a roughly linear way, and a significant reduction was already evident by age about 40.

Concerning this clonotype: Its target antigen remains unknown. Base-call qualities are not available, and no considerably larger clone is one nucleotide away.

V is pruned by 6 bases and J by 0 bases, leaving 4 bases of the junction without a gene match. Looking up the germline V gene (reference sequence) yields CDR1 DFQATT and CDR2 SNEGSKA. Its CDR3 holds 13 amino acids, cysteine through phenylalanine. This entry keeps only the CDR3 DNA: 39 bases, framed from base 1. The library came from 5' RACE. TCRdb lists the instrument as Illumina HiSeq 2500. A second roughly 6 to 12 cycle PCR used a sample-barcoded 5' primer and a J-beta primer mix. A template-switch 5' adaptor carrying 12 random nucleotides introduced a unique molecular identifier onto each TCR beta cDNA molecule. At least 3 million CDR3-containing paired-end reads were obtained from each sample. All of the RNA was converted into first-strand cDNA using the Mint cDNA synthesis kit, with a TRBC-specific oligonucleotide serving as the primer. All cDNA was treated with uracil-DNA glycosylase and then went through a first 18-cycle PCR with the universal primers M1SS and BC2_uni_R. The authors' analysis ran thus. Each sample was normalized by randomly selecting 1 million high-quality reads, each carrying a distinct molecular identifier. Reads sharing molecular identifiers were discarded rather than binned into consensus sequences. CDR3 identification, clonotype clustering and error correction used MiTCR with a Q25 quality threshold and the strictest error-elimination algorithm. A nonparametric unseen species model with Euler transformation was used to estimate a lower bound on total TCR beta diversity. TCRdb reprocessed the public reads (quality trimming at Q25 with fastp, clone calling with MiXCR) and kept in-frame beta chains. Each CDR3 protein gets just one entry, which takes the most common genes and DNA from the rows behind it. Here the V and J calls rest on TCRdb's processing, not on the authors' analysis. This sample gives 780,000 or so distinct CDR3 sequences in total; approximately 25% of them show up just once. The ten biggest clones cover approximately 4% of the sample.

The same sample was also used in a study of T cells of mothers and their children. The second paper states: Donors were nine systemically healthy Caucasian individuals: three mothers and their six children. cDNA synthesis consumed the entire amount of extracted RNA, loaded at approximately 1.6 ug RNA in each 15 ul reaction. In the second PCR, the M1S primer added sample barcodes and 2-4 random nucleotides. Each mother yielded over 8 million TCR beta CDR3 reads and each child 2.5 million to 3 million reads. Thymic selection similarly shapes TCR recombination output in related and unrelated pairs, with minor effect from inherited differences. Related mother-child pairs always showed normalized repertoire overlap that was slightly higher than in unrelated mother-child pairs, though the difference was never significant. Persistent microchimeric T cell clones were not detected, at a sensitivity of 95 to 100 clones per million clonotypes. In the study, deep NGS was used to compare the TCR beta repertoires of mothers and children, and features distinguishing related mother-child pairs from unrelated individuals were sought. On average, the children were roughly 12 +/- 4 years old, while the mothers were about 40 +/- 4 years old. After adapter ligation with NEBNext reagents, the libraries were sequenced on Illumina HiSeq 2000 with 100+100 nt paired-end reads. To avoid cross-contamination, the mother libraries and the child libraries were prepared a month apart and sequenced in separate runs. For each donor, between about 450,000 and 2,300,000 distinct TCR beta clonotypes were identified. Naive TCR beta clonotypes were estimated from low-frequency clonotypes matched to each donor's FACS-determined naive share, without sorting.

Recombination connected TRBV20-1 to TRBJ2-7; a stretch of 8 junction bases matches TRBD1. Sequenced sample: blood. The receptor was derived from a boy younger than 18 in good health. The DNA is TGCAGTGCCAAACAGGGGGTCTCCTACGAGCAGTACTTC. Protein translation: CSAKQGVSYEQYF.